The entry that follows covers one T cell receptor (beta chain) sequence. Its antigen is unknown. This specimen belongs to a study of STAT5B mutations in CD4+ large granular lymphocyte leukemia. Notes on the study in general: Compared with healthy controls (2/35), patient top clones favored TRBV06 (8/27). Patient CD4-sorted repertoires stayed more clonal than healthy ones after leukemic-clone removal. No patients shared main leukemic clonotypes, though roughly 23% appeared at low frequency elsewhere.

With 1 base clipped from V and 1 base from J, the junction kept 3 bases outside the gene matches. This CDR3 is 16 amino acids long. Germline values: CDR1 SGHVS, CDR2 FNYEAQ. Here immunoSEQ multiplex PCR was the method, and the copy in TCRdb shows in-frame clones only, minus some. The sample yields 30,000 to 40,000 clones, 70% to 90% seen once. The sequencing input was CD4+ T cells from blood buffy coats. This clonotype originated in a human donor in good health. The V call is TRBV7-6, the J call TRBJ1-5; 8 bases agree with TRBD1. The CDR3 bases are TGTGCCAGCAGCTTAGAGGCAGGGGGCAGCAATCAGCCCCAGCATTTT. As protein: CASSLEAGGSNQPQHF.